Following are 5 T cell receptor beta chains from one sample sequenced in a study of T cell responses to AZD1222 COVID-19 vaccine. The method was immunoSEQ multiplex PCR; TCRdb's version includes in-frame clones alone and lacks a portion of them. The table records approximately 120,000 clones, 80% to 90% of them present only once. The sample consisted of peripheral blood, taken on day 0 of AZD1222 vaccination. These receptors came from an adult in good health.

The chain is built from TRBV7-2 and TRBJ1-1; 10 bases agree with TRBD1. Per the germline V gene, CDR1 is SGHTA and CDR2 is FQGNSA. With V trimmed by 6 bases and J by 1 base, 5 bases remained unmatched. The CDR3 extends over 15 amino acids. CDR3 loop: CASRWTGGGNTEAFF. Written as DNA, the CDR3 is TGTGCCAGCAGGTGGACAGGGGGTGGGAACACTGAAGCTTTCTTT.

The chain joins TRBV9 to TRBJ1-6; D unclear. CDR1 is SGDLS, CDR2 YYNGEE, per germline. The CDR3 loop spans 14 amino acids. V lost 0 bases and J lost 7, with 8 bases in between. The DNA of the CDR3 is TGTGCCAGCAGCGTAGCTATTAGGAATTCACCCCTCCACTTT. This sequence encodes CASSVAIRNSPLHF.

The chain joins TRBV23-1 to TRBJ2-2; D possibly corresponds to TRBD1 (5 bases). TRBV23-1 is identified as an open reading frame with a role that is uncertain. The V and J ends lost 3 bases and 2 bases respectively, with 16 bases between them. The length of the CDR3 is 17 residues. This CDR3 reads CASSHLPRGLNTGELFF. CDR3 bases: TGCGCCAGCAGTCACCTCCCAAGGGGCCTAAACACCGGGGAGCTGTTTTTT.

A few counts support this clone. This chain links TRBV5-1 with TRBJ1-1; unclear D gene. In germline, CDR1 is SGHRS, CDR2 YFSETQ. CDR3 length: 13 amino acids. V was pared by 1 base and J by 0 bases, with 4 bases between. In DNA form, the CDR3 reads TGCGCCAGCAGCTTGCTTGTGAACACTGAAGCTTTCTTT. Encoded protein: CASSLLVNTEAFF.

The V and J genes are TRBV5-6 and TRBJ1-2; D uncertain. The V gene's germline CDR1 is SGHDT and CDR2 YYEEEE. V lost 0 bases and J 2 bases, leaving 20 bases between the germline ends. CDR3 length: 18 residues. In DNA form, the CDR3 reads TGTGCCAGCAGCTTGGTGATAGCCGTCTTCCGCCTCAACTATGGCTACACCTTC. This sequence encodes CASSLVIAVFRLNYGYTF.